Below are 27 T cell receptor beta chains sequenced from a single sample in a study of T cells after posttransplantation cyclophosphamide. Cyclophosphamide on days +3 and +4 followed busulfan-fludarabine conditioning and a marrow graft. Some clones are missing from TCRdb's copy, which holds only in-frame ones; the method was immunoSEQ multiplex PCR. The sample lists tens of thousands of clones; approximately 78% were seen once. This material consisted of CD4+ T cells sorted from blood, taken roughly 2,000 days after a stem cell transplant with posttransplant cyclophosphamide. The receptors were gathered from a female patient aged 40-50 years who received an allogeneic stem cell transplant from a related donor, was CMV-positive, and had no GVHD. Some T cells may be transferred from the graft donor.

The chain couples TRBV11-3 to TRBJ2-5, with 8 bases that match TRBD1. This CDR3 region has 14 residues. V shed 1 base, J shed 4 bases, and the junction held 2 bases outside the gene matches. In germline, CDR1 is SGHNT, CDR2 YENEEA. The CDR3 is CASSLGQGPETQYF. The CDR3 DNA reads as TGTGCCAGCAGCTTAGGACAGGGGCCAGAGACCCAGTACTTC.

As DNA, the CDR3 is TGCGCCAGCAGCAGAAGTGACGGGTCCCCTAATTCACCCCTCCACTTT. This codes for CASSRSDGSPNSPLHF. The chain joins TRBV4-1 to TRBJ1-6; D unclear. The CDR3 runs 16 residues. Trimming left V 5 bases short and J 6 bases short, with 17 bases between. Germline lookup yields CDR1 MGHRA and CDR2 YSYEKL.

The chain carries TRBV7-2 and TRBJ2-4, with a tentative D call TRBD2 (5 bases). The CDR3 totals 13 residues. Germline CDR1 SGHTA, CDR2 FQGNSA. Trimming took off 5 bases at V and 8 bases at J, with 13 bases between the two ends. The CDR3 coding sequence is TGTGCCAGCAGCGCTATCAGAGGGTACATTCAGTACTTC. Residues: CASSAIRGYIQYF.

This sequence joins TRBV5-1 and TRBJ2-5; 12 nucleotides align to TRBD2. The CDR3 length is 16 residues. Germline V gene data show CDR1 as SGHRS and CDR2 as YFSETQ. The V gene end was trimmed by 2 bases and the J gene end by 0 bases; junction bases not matched to a gene: 2. The CDR3 DNA sequence: TGCGCCAGCAGCTTCGGACTAGCGGGGAACCAAGAGACCCAGTACTTC. Protein sequence: CASSFGLAGNQETQYF.

For this clone: One junction end disagrees with the germline gene, perhaps due to a read error. The chain employs TRBV4-3 and TRBJ1-2; possibly TRBD1 for D (5 bases). From germline, CDR1 is LGHNA and CDR2 YSLEER. The CDR3 has 13 amino acids. The CDR3 protein is CAGSQFRGNPWTF. As DNA, the CDR3 is TGCGCCGGCAGCCAATTCCGGGGGAATCCGTGGACCTTC.

The chain combines TRBV6-1 with TRBJ2-3, with a weak D call TRBD2 (6 bases). The CDR3 is 18 residues long. Trimming removed 2 bases at V and 4 bases at J, with 22 bases between. The germline V gene encodes CDR1 MNHNS and CDR2 SASEGT. The CDR3 DNA reads TGTGCCAGCAGTGAACCCCCCTATATGGCGGGGAGAGCAGATACGCAGTATTTT. Residues: CASSEPPYMAGRADTQYF.

The J gene is TRBJ1-5, the V gene TRBV18; TRBD1 agrees at 7 bases. This CDR3 comprises 13 residues. CDR1 is KGHSH and CDR2 is LQKENI in the germline V gene. J lost 5 bases, V lost 5 bases, and 3 bases had no gene match. In nucleotides, the CDR3 is TGTGCCAGCTCATCGCAGGGGGATCAGCCCCAGCATTTT. Protein product: CASSSQGDQPQHF.

The genes are TRBV19 and TRBJ2-5; 7 bases match TRBD2. This CDR3 is 14 amino acids long. The trim removed 4 bases at V and 2 bases at J, leaving 4 bases unmatched. CDR1 and CDR2 (germline): LNHDA, SQIVND (reference sequence). This chain's CDR3 is CASSTSGDQETQYF. CDR3 DNA sequence: TGTGCCAGTAGTACCAGCGGGGATCAAGAGACCCAGTACTTC. The full variable domain, in which reference TRBV19 and TRBJ2-5 provide the parts outside the CDR3, is DGGITQSPKYLFRKEGQNVTLSCEQNLNHDAMYWYRQDPGQGLRLIYYSQIVNDFQKGDIAEGYSVSREKKESFPLTVTSAQKNPTAFYLCASSTSGDQETQYFGPGTRLLVL.

The chain is built from TRBV5-4 and TRBJ2-5; 7 bases match TRBD1. Trimming removed 5 bases from V and 3 bases from J; junction bases left unmatched: 7. Germline assignment: CDR1 SGHNT and CDR2 YYREEE (reference sequence). The CDR3 extends over 14 amino acids. The CDR3 loop reads CASSFLGQEETQYF. The CDR3 bases are TGTGCCAGCAGTTTCCTAGGACAGGAAGAGACCCAGTACTTC.

V gene TRBV13 combines with J gene TRBJ1-2, with 8 bases identical to TRBD1. Per germline, CDR1 PRHDT and CDR2 FYEKMQ (reference sequence). The CDR3 loop spans 15 amino acids. V was clipped by 5 bases and J by 3 bases; unmatched bases: 8. The CDR3 loop reads CASSLRTGMDYGYTF. CDR3 coding DNA: TGTGCCAGCAGCCTTCGGACAGGGATGGACTATGGCTACACCTTC.

About this clone itself: Its ends do not fully match the called genes, so a read error is possible. This chain links TRBV7-7 with TRBJ1-5, with D unresolved. CDR3 length equals 14 residues. Germline V gene data show CDR1 as SSHAT and CDR2 as FNYEAQ (reference sequence). The CDR3 DNA sequence: TGTGCTAGCAGCTTAATCGGGGGCAATCAGCCCCAGCATTTT. It translates to CASSLIGGNQPQHF. The full variable domain, its missing parts supplied by reference TRBV7-7 and TRBJ1-5, is GAGVSQSPRYKVTKRGQDVTLRCDPISSHATLYWYQQALGQGPEFLTYFNYEAQPDKSGLPSDRFSAERPEGSISTLTIQRTEQRDSAMYRCASSLIGGNQPQHFGDGTRLSIL.

The CDR3 DNA reads TGTGCCAGCTTGGAGGAGGTGTGGGAGCAGTTCTTC. Its translation: CASLEEVWEQFF. The V gene is TRBV6-1, the J gene TRBJ2-1; weak D call: TRBD2 (5 bases). The length of the CDR3 is 12 residues. CDR1 is MNHNS and CDR2 is SASEGT in the germline V gene. Trimming shortened V by 8 bases and J by 10 bases, and 15 bases separated the two germline ends.

V gene TRBV4-1 combines with J gene TRBJ2-3; tentative D call: TRBD1 (5 bases). CDR3 length: 14 amino acids. Germline V gene data show CDR1 as MGHRA and CDR2 as YSYEKL. V dropped 2 bases and J dropped 0 bases, with 6 bases sitting between them. This CDR3 is CASSQPGSTDTQYF. DNA for the CDR3: TGCGCCAGCAGCCAACCAGGGAGCACAGATACGCAGTATTTT.

The genes are TRBV7-2 and TRBJ2-7, with 10 bases identical to TRBD2. CDR1 and CDR2 (germline): SGHTA, FQGNSA. This CDR3 spans 17 amino acids. V lost 2 bases to trimming and J lost 5 bases; unmatched junction nucleotides: 12. CDR3 sequence: CASSLPTSGGATNEQYF. The DNA of the CDR3 is TGTGCCAGCAGCTTACCTACGAGCGGGGGGGCTACGAACGAGCAGTACTTC.

The chain uses TRBV11-2 and TRBJ2-1, with 15 bases identical to TRBD2. In germline, CDR1 is SGHAT, CDR2 FQNNGV. Trimming at V came to 5 bases and at J to 5 bases, leaving 4 bases not matched to a gene. The CDR3 loop spans 16 amino acids. The CDR3 DNA is TGTGCCAGCAGCCCCCGGACTAGCGGGAGGGACAATGAGCAGTTCTTC. Amino acids: CASSPRTSGRDNEQFF.

The rearrangement uses TRBV19 and TRBJ1-5, with 8 bases that match TRBD1. Germline values: CDR1 LNHDA, CDR2 SQIVND (reference sequence). The CDR3 sequence is 13 residues long. The junction had 1 base not matched to a gene; V was cut back by 4 bases and J by 5 bases. CDR3 residues: CASSTGGDQPQHF. The CDR3 DNA sequence: TGTGCCAGTAGTACAGGGGGCGATCAGCCCCAGCATTTT. Full variable domain (remainder filled in from reference TRBV19 and TRBJ1-5): DGGITQSPKYLFRKEGQNVTLSCEQNLNHDAMYWYRQDPGQGLRLIYYSQIVNDFQKGDIAEGYSVSREKKESFPLTVTSAQKNPTAFYLCASSTGGDQPQHFGDGTRLSIL.

The chain uses TRBV5-4 and TRBJ2-3, with TRBD1 matching 9 bases. The CDR3 length is 16 residues. With 1 base clipped from V and 5 bases from J, the junction kept 8 bases outside the gene matches. The V gene's germline CDR1 is SGHNT and CDR2 YYREEE (reference sequence). For the CDR3, the DNA is TGTGCCAGCAGCTTGAAACTGGGACAGGGCGGAGATACGCAGTATTTT. Protein product: CASSLKLGQGGDTQYF.

The chain employs TRBV14 and TRBJ2-5, with D hard to call. CDR3 length: 14 residues. Germline CDR1 is SGHDN and CDR2 is FVKESK. The V end was cut by 4 bases, the J end by 4 bases, with 13 bases between. In nucleotides, the CDR3 is TGTGCCAGCAGCCTTAGTCTGGTAGTAGAGACCCAGTACTTC. Amino acid sequence: CASSLSLVVETQYF. The variable domain in full, with the rest retrieved from reference TRBV14 and TRBJ2-5, is EAGVTQFPSHSVIEKGQTVTLRCDPISGHDNLYWYRRVMGKEIKFLLHFVKESKQDESGMPNNRFLAERTGGTYSTLKVQPAELEDSGVYFCASSLSLVVETQYFGPGTRLLVL.

In nucleotides, the CDR3 is TGTGCCAGTAGGGGGGTACAGGGTTCCCCCAATCAGCCCCAGCATTTT. Protein product: CASRGVQGSPNQPQHF. V and J are TRBV19 and TRBJ1-5, with D perhaps matching TRBD1 (6 bases). In germline, CDR1 is LNHDA, CDR2 SQIVND (reference sequence). Deletions cut 6 bases from V and 3 bases from J, with 18 bases between. The CDR3 consists of 16 residues.

This chain uses TRBV2 with TRBJ2-1, with 8 bases identical to TRBD1. The CDR3 contains 14 residues. V was clipped by 9 bases and J by 4 bases; unmatched bases: 8. Germline V gene sequence: CDR1 SNHLY, CDR2 FYNNEI. CDR3 sequence: CASHGTGSYNEQFF. CDR3 coding DNA: TGTGCCAGTCACGGGACAGGATCATACAATGAGCAGTTCTTC. Drawing the rest from reference TRBV2 and TRBJ2-1, the complete variable domain is EPEVTQTPSHQVTQMGQEVILRCVPISNHLYFYWYRQILGQKVEFLVSFYNNEISEKSEIFDDQFSVERPDGSNFTLKIRSTKLEDSAMYFCASHGTGSYNEQFFGPGTRLTVL.

V usage is TRBV19 and J usage is TRBJ1-1; D is perhaps TRBD1 (5 bases). Deletions cut 3 bases from V and 0 bases from J, with 11 bases between. The CDR3 contains 15 residues. CDR1 is LNHDA and CDR2 is SQIVND in the germline V gene (reference sequence). This CDR3 reads CASSIGTTLNTEAFF. The CDR3 DNA follows: TGTGCCAGTAGTATCGGGACTACATTGAACACTGAAGCTTTCTTT.

This clone was seen a single time. The V and J genes are TRBV21-1 and TRBJ2-5; TRBD2 is the table's D call, not checked against the DNA. The DNA end favors TRBJ2-7, so the J call may be wrong. TRBV21-1 is a pseudogene locus. The CDR3 totals 14 residues. CDR3 loop: CASSFVKSSYEQYF. The CDR3 region has the DNA TGTGCCAGCAGCTTCGTGAAGTCCTCCTACGAGCAGTACTTC.

J is TRBJ2-2 and V is TRBV5-1; TRBD2 agrees at 9 bases. The CDR3 extends over 15 amino acids. CDR1 SGHRS and CDR2 YFSETQ come from the germline V gene. With V trimmed by 1 base and J by 6 bases, 4 bases remained unmatched. The CDR3 spells CASSLSAGGPGELFF. As DNA, the CDR3 is TGCGCCAGCAGCTTGAGTGCGGGGGGGCCCGGGGAGCTGTTTTTT.

This chain's CDR3 is CASSLQRQGTVLSLSGANVLTF. CDR3 nucleotide sequence: TGTGCCAGCTCACTCCAAAGACAGGGGACGGTCTTGTCCCTCTCTGGGGCCAACGTCCTGACTTTC. The chain couples TRBV18 to TRBJ2-6; the match to TRBD1 covers 8 bases. Germline V CDR1 and CDR2: KGHSH, LQKENI. The CDR3 is 22 amino acids. V gave up 4 bases and J gave up 0 bases; unmatched junction bases: 20.

The chain uses TRBV7-6 and TRBJ1-1; possible D gene TRBD1, 6 bases. This CDR3 region has 14 residues. Germline lookup yields CDR1 SGHVS and CDR2 FNYEAQ. Trimming pared 1 base from V and 2 bases from J, leaving 8 bases between. The DNA for the CDR3 is TGTGCCAGCAGCTTAGACAGGGTAAACACTGAAGCTTTCTTT. As protein: CASSLDRVNTEAFF.

The chain has TRBV5-1 and TRBJ2-3, with 9 bases fitting TRBD1. CDR1 and CDR2 from the germline V gene are SGHRS and YFSETQ. Trimming removed 0 bases from V and 3 bases from J; junction bases left unmatched: 8. This CDR3 is built from 17 residues. DNA of the CDR3: TGCGCCAGCAGCTTGGCCAGGACAGGGGATCATACAGATACGCAGTATTTT. Protein sequence: CASSLARTGDHTDTQYF.

The V gene is TRBV27, the J gene TRBJ1-2; no firm D call. The CDR3 consists of 14 residues. The germline CDR1 and CDR2 sequences are MNHEY and SMNVEV (reference sequence). Trimming cost V 3 bases and J 4 bases, with 12 bases left between them. The CDR3 reads CASSLREGVYGYTF. In nucleotides, the CDR3 is TGTGCCAGCAGTTTGAGGGAGGGTGTCTATGGCTACACCTTC.